The T cell receptor (beta chain) under discussion was sequenced for a study of Ad26.COV2.S vaccination and SARS-CoV-2 variants. Looking at the study overall: Intramuscularly, Ad26.COV2.S was given either once or twice, 56 days apart.

Study-wide points: Estimates derived from TCR breadth and depth analyses may have underestimated total T cell responses.

Concerning this clone itself: The antigen is undetermined.

Clones were read by immunoSEQ multiplex PCR, and TCRdb kept only the in-frame ones, dropping some. The data show about 460,000 clones, with about 89% seen just once and about 1.5% held by the top ten. Treatment denoted: approximately 18 received Ad26.COV2.S at low or high dose, single or two shots; roughly five received placebo; per-sample allocation not given. The samples date from day 63 after the first vaccine or placebo injection. This CDR3 region has 13 residues. V dropped 8 bases and J dropped 6; count of bases not matched to a gene: 9. Germline V lookup: CDR1 SNHLY, CDR2 FYNNEI. This rearrangement joins TRBV2 to TRBJ1-2, with 7 nucleotides matching TRBD1. This receptor was identified in a person aged 18 to 59 who received the Ad26.COV2.S COVID-19 vaccine or a placebo. The sample in question was peripheral blood, obtained in a trial of Ad26.COV2.S vaccine versus placebo. This chain's CDR3 is CASGTVTPHGYTF. CDR3 DNA sequence: TGTGCCAGCGGGACAGTAACCCCGCATGGCTACACCTTC.